The 3 T cell receptor beta chains below come from one sample, sequenced in a study of T cell responses to AZD1222 COVID-19 vaccine. Profiling relied on immunoSEQ multiplex PCR, and the TCRdb table lists in-frame clones only, not all of them. The clone table shows around 150,000 clones, with the ten largest holding around 2.4%. The sequenced material came from peripheral blood. The receptors derive from an adult in good health.

The chain recombines TRBV28 with TRBJ1-6; D might be TRBD1 (6 bases). CDR1 and CDR2 from the germline V gene are MDHEN and SYDVKM. V was cut by 5 bases and J by 4 bases, with 18 bases left in between. The CDR3 consists of 17 residues. CDR3 nucleotide sequence: TGTGCCAGCAGTCTAAGAGGGGGTGGAGGGTATAATTCACCCCTCCACTTT. As protein: CASSLRGGGGYNSPLHF.

The chain carries TRBV5-1 and TRBJ1-4; possibly TRBD1 for D (6 bases). The length of the CDR3 is 14 residues. V was cut by 0 bases and J by 10 bases, with 13 bases left in between. CDR1 is SGHRS and CDR2 is YFSETQ in the germline V gene. This CDR3 is CASSLEQGIGKLFF. The CDR3 region has the DNA TGCGCCAGCAGCTTGGAACAGGGTATTGGAAAACTGTTTTTT.

As regards this clone: The sample carries other DNA sequences with the same CDR3. The V gene is TRBV18, the J gene TRBJ2-7, with D possibly being TRBD1 (5 bases). The CDR3 runs to 14 residues. Germline assignment: CDR1 KGHSH and CDR2 LQKENI. V was cut by 6 bases and J by 2 bases, with 14 bases left in between. CDR3 in DNA: TGTGCCAGCTCCCCGAGGCAGGGAACCTACGAGCAGTACTTC. Translation gives CASSPRQGTYEQYF.